Sequencing of this T cell receptor (beta chain) was carried out in a study of blood T cells in healthy people across ages. The CDR3 covers 14 residues. The germline V gene has CDR1 DFQATT and CDR2 SNEGSKA (reference sequence). Findings and caveats of the study: With donor CMV status unknown, expanded clonotype changes were possibly confounded. As naive T cell percentage varied, TCR beta diversity correlated strongly with it. Per million T cells, the diversity of TCR beta decreased roughly linearly as age advanced.

A second roughly 6 to 12 cycle PCR used barcoded and J-beta primers. TCRdb reanalysed the 5' RACE reads using MiXCR and keeps one entry per CDR3 protein. The repertoire has approximately 800,000 distinct CDR3 sequences, roughly three fifths of them found once; the top ten carry under 30%. A note on this clonotype: Its target is unknown. One end of the junction varies from germline; a read error may be responsible.

The TCR was taken from a man in his forties in good health. This chain links TRBV20-1 with TRBJ2-7; no clear D. The source material was blood. The CDR3 spells CSAGDRRLSYEQYF. For the CDR3, the DNA is TGCAGTGCTGGAGATAGACGCTTATCCTACGAGCAGTACTTC.